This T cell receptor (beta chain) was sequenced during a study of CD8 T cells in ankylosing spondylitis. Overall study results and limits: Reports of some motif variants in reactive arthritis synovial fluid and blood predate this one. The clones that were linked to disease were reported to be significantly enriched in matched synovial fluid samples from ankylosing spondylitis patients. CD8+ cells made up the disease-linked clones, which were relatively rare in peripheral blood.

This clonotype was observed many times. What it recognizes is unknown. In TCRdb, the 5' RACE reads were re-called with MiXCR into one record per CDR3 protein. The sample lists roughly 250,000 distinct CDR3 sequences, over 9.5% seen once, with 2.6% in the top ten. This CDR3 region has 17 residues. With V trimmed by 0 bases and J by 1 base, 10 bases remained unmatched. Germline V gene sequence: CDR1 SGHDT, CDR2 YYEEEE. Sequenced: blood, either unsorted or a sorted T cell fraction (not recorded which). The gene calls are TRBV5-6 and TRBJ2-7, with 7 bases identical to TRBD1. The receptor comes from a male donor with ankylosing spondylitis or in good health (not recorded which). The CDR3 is CASSLGVGQGDSYEQYF. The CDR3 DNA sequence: TGTGCCAGCAGCTTGGGGGTTGGGCAGGGGGATTCCTACGAGCAGTACTTC.